The rows below give T cell receptor beta chains drawn from one sample of a study of shared clonotypes between healthy human individuals. Using immunoSEQ multiplex PCR, the repertoire was profiled, and TCRdb retains in-frame clones only, with some absent. The sample consists of around 2,000,000 clones, about 93% of them appearing once. The sample taken for sequencing was naive CD8+ T cells from PBMCs. The receptors come from a man aged 18 to 29 in good health. Some clones in this sample may be carry-over from other donors' samples. Each CDR3 is given with its conserved first and last residue. A D gene is named only where the DNA matches it firmly. Clone sizes are given selectively: once, few, many, or a class where the clone is expanded.

d_call | j_call | v_call | clone_size | cdr3_nt | cdr3_aa
TRBD2 | TRBJ2-7 | TRBV28 | - | TGTGCCAGCAGTCCTCACCCGGGGACTAGCGTTAACTACGAGCAGTACTTC | CASSPHPGTSVNYEQYF
- | TRBJ1-1 | TRBV7-6 | once | TGTGCCAGCAGCTTAACCGGAAACACTGAAGCTTTCTTT | CASSLTGNTEAFF
TRBD1 | TRBJ2-5 | TRBV19 | - | TGTGCCAGTAGTATAAGGGGGCAGGAGACCCAGTACTTC | CASSIRGQETQYF
- | TRBJ2-1 | TRBV29-1 | - | TGCAGCGTTGAATACAATGAGCAGTTCTTC | CSVEYNEQFF
TRBD2 | TRBJ2-7 | TRBV27 | - | TGTGCCAGCAGTTTTTCCAAAGGTGAGCGGGAGTCTTACGAGCAGTACTTC | CASSFSKGERESYEQYF
- | TRBJ2-7 | TRBV7-2 | - | TGTGCCAGCAGCTTATTGGCGGCAGACTCCTACGAGCAGTACTTC | CASSLLAADSYEQYF
- | TRBJ1-3 | TRBV7-3 | - | TGTGCCAGCAGTATAAACGGAGGGACTGGAAACACCATATATTTT | CASSINGGTGNTIYF
- | TRBJ1-2 | TRBV7-8 | - | TGTGCCAGCAGCTTAGCGCCCCGGACCCGGGGGTATCGCGGCTACACCTTC | CASSLAPRTRGYRGYTF
TRBD2 | TRBJ2-3 | TRBV6-4 | - | TGTGCCAGCAGTGTAGGCGGGAGGAACACAGATACGCAGTATTTT | CASSVGGRNTDTQYF
- | TRBJ2-1 | TRBV27 | - | TGTGCCAGCAGTCCCCACTTGAATAATGAGCAGTTCTTC | CASSPHLNNEQFF